The sequence of this T cell receptor (beta chain) was determined in a study of blood T cell repertoires in COVID-19. Looking at the study overall: The samples span acute and convalescent COVID-19 from the United States, Italy and Spain. In each case, the material was cDNA or gDNA derived from T cells, B-cell-depleted T cells, or PBMCs.

Trimming stripped 5 bases from V and 2 bases from J, with 10 bases between. The CDR3 is 13 amino acids. Germline-derived CDR1 and CDR2 are MGHRA and YSYEKL. Methods used by the authors: Amplifying reference gene primers gave estimates of nucleated cell counts. TCRdb keeps only in-frame clones here, not all; method: immunoSEQ multiplex PCR. The V and J calls and clone size were taken over from that table, and D and trimming were inferred from the DNA. Of 150,000 to 200,000 clones in the sample, about 86% are singletons; the top ten hold roughly 19%. This rearrangement joins TRBV4-1 to TRBJ2-7, with D perhaps TRBD2 (6 bases). This TCR was sampled from a woman at least 80 years old with acute or convalescent COVID-19. The sequencing sample was made of peripheral blood. CDR3 loop: CASSTPGAYEQYF. The DNA of the CDR3 is TGCGCCAGCAGCACACCGGGGGCCTACGAGCAGTACTTC.